This T cell receptor (beta chain) was recorded in a study of blood T cell repertoires in COVID-19. As processed by the authors: Estimated nucleated cell counts came from reference gene primer amplification. Measured with immunoSEQ multiplex PCR; TCRdb has only the in-frame clones, and not every one. From that table come the V and J calls and clone size; the DNA was used to work out D and trimming. The table lists about 270,000 clones, 81% of them singletons. The sequenced material came from peripheral blood. The sequence derives from a woman in her sixties or seventies with active or convalescent COVID-19.

The chain's CDR3 is CASSHGQGRESPLHF. The CDR3 DNA reads TGTGCCAGCAGCCACGGACAGGGGCGGGAGTCACCCCTCCACTTT. The rearrangement joins TRBV3-1 (or the pseudogene TRBV3-2) to TRBJ1-6; 9 bases agree with TRBD1. Per germline, CDR1 LGHDT and CDR2 YNNKEL (reference sequence). After removal of 3 bases from V and 10 bases from J, the junction contained 7 bases not matched to a gene. The CDR3 runs to 15 residues.